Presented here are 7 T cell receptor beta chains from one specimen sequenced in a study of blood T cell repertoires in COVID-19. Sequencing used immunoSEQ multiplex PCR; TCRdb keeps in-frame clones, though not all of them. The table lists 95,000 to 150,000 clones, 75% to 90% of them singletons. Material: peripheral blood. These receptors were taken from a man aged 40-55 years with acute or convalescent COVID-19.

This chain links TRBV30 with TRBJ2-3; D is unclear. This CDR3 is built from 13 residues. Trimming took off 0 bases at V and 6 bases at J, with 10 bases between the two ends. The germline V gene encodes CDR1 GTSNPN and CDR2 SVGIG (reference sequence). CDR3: CAWSVQLRDTQYF. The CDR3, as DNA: TGTGCCTGGAGTGTACAACTGAGGGATACGCAGTATTTT.

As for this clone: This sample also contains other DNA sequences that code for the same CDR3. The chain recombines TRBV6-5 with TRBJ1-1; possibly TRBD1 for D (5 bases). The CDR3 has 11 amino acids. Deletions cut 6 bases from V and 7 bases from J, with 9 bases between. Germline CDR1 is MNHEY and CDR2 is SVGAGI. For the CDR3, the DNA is TGTGCCAGCAGGAGAGACAGTGAAGCTTTCTTT. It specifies CASRRDSEAFF.

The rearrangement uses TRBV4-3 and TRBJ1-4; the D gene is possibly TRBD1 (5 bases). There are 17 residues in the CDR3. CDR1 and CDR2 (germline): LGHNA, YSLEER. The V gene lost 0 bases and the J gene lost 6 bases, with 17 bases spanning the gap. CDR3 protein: CASSQDFRDSGDEKLFF. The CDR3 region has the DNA TGCGCCAGCAGCCAAGATTTTCGGGACTCGGGAGATGAAAAACTGTTTTTT.

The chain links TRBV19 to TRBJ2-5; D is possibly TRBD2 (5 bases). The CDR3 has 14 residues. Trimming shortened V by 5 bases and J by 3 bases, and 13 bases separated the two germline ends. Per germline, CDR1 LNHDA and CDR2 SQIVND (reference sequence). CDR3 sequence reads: CASSLGLGKETQYF. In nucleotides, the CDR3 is TGTGCCAGTAGTTTAGGGCTCGGGAAAGAGACCCAGTACTTC.

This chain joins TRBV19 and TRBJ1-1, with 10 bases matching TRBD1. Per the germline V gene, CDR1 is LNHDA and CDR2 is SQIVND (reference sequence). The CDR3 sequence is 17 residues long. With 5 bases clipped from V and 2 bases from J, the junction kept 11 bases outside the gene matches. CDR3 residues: CASSQADRGRINTEAFF. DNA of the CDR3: TGTGCCAGTAGTCAAGCGGACAGGGGGAGGATCAACACTGAAGCTTTCTTT.

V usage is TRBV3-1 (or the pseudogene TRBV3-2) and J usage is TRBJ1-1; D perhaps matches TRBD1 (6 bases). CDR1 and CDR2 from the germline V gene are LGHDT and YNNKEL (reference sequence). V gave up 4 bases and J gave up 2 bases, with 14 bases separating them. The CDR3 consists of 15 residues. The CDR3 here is CASSRPRTANTEAFF. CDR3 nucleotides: TGTGCCAGCAGCCGACCCCGGACAGCCAACACTGAAGCTTTCTTT.

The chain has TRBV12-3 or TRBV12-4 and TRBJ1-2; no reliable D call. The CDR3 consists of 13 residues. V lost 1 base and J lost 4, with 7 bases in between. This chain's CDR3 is CASSLDAAYGYTF. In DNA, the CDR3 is TGTGCCAGCAGTTTAGACGCGGCCTATGGCTACACCTTC.